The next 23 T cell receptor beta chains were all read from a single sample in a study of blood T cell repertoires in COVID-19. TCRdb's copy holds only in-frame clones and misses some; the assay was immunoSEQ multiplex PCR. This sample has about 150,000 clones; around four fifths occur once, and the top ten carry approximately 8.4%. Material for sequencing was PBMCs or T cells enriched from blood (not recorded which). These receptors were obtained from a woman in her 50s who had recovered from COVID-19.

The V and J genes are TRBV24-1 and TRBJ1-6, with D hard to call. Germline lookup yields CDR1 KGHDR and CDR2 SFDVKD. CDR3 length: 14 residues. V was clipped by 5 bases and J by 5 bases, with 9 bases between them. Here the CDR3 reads CATSANSHNSPLHF. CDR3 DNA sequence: TGTGCCACCAGTGCGAACAGTCATAATTCACCCCTCCACTTT.

CDR3 protein: CAISDPGEFQEYTF. The DNA for the CDR3 is TGTGCCATCAGTGACCCAGGGGAGTTTCAAGAATACACCTTC. The chain employs TRBV10-3 and TRBJ1-2; weak D call: TRBD1 (6 bases). CDR3 length: 14 amino acids. Trimming left V 3 bases short and J 11 bases short, with 19 bases between. Germline V CDR1 and CDR2: ENHRY, SYGVKD.

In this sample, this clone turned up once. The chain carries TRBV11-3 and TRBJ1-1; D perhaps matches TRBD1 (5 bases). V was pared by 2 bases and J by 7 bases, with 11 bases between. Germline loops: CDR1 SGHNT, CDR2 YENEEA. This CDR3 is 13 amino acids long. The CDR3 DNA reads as TGTGCCAGCAGCTTAAGGGCAGGGATTGAAGCTTTCTTT. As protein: CASSLRAGIEAFF.

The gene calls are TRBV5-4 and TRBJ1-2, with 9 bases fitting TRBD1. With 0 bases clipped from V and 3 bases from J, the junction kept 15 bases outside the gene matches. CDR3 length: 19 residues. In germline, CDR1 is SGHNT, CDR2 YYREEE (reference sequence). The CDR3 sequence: CASSLGFRDRVGGDYGYTF. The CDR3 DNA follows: TGTGCCAGCAGCTTGGGATTCCGGGACAGGGTTGGGGGCGACTATGGCTACACCTTC.

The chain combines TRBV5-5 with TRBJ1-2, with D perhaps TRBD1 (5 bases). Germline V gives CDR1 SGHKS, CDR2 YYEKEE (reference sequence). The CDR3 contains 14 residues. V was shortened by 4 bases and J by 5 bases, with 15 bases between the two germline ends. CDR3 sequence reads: CASSQGRTSYGYTF. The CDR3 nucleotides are TGTGCCAGCAGCCAGGGTAGGACCTCTTATGGCTACACCTTC. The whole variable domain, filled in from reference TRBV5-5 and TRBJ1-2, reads DAGVTQSPTHLIKTRGQQVTLRCSPISGHKSVSWYQQVLGQGPQFIFQYYEKEERGRGNFPDRFSARQFPNYSSELNVNALLLGDSALYLCASSQGRTSYGYTFGSGTRLTVV.

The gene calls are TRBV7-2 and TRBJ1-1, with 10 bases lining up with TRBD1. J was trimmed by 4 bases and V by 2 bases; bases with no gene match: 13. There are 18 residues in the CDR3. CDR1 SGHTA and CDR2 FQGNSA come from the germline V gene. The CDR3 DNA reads TGTGCCAGCAGCTTACATCCGACAGGGGGCAGGGTAGGCACTGAAGCTTTCTTT. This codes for CASSLHPTGGRVGTEAFF.

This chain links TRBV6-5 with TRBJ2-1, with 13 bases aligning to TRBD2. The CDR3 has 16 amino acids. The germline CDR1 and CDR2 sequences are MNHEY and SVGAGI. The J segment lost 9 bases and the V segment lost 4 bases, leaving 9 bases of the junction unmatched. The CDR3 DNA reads TGTGCCAGCAGTTCTTGGACTAGCGGGAGAAGGGGTGAGCAGTTCTTC. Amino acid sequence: CASSSWTSGRRGEQFF.

The CDR3 DNA follows: TGTGCCAGTAATAGAGCGGGTGCCGCCCAGCCCCAGCATTTT. Its protein product is CASNRAGAAQPQHF. The chain uses TRBV19 and TRBJ1-5; D not certain. The germline V and J ends were trimmed by 7 bases and 7 bases, with 17 bases remaining between them. This CDR3 spans 14 amino acids. Germline loops: CDR1 LNHDA, CDR2 SQIVND (reference sequence). The entire variable domain, with the rest obtained from reference TRBV19 and TRBJ1-5, is as follows: DGGITQSPKYLFRKEGQNVTLSCEQNLNHDAMYWYRQDPGQGLRLIYYSQIVNDFQKGDIAEGYSVSREKKESFPLTVTSAQKNPTAFYLCASNRAGAAQPQHFGDGTRLSIL.

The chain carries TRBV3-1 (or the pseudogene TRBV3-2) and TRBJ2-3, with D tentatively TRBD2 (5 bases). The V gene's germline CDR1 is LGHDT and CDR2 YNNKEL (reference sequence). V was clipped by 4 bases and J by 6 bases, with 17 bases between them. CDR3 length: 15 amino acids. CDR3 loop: CASSLRAAVRDTQYF. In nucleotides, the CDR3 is TGTGCCAGCAGCCTGAGAGCAGCGGTGAGGGATACGCAGTATTTT.

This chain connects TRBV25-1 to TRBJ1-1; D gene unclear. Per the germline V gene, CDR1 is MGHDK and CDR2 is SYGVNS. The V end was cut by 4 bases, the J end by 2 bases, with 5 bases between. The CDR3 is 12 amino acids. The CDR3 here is CASSAVNTEAFF. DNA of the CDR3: TGTGCCAGCAGTGCCGTAAACACTGAAGCTTTCTTT. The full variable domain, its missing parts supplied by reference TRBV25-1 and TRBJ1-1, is EADIYQTPRYLVIGTGKKITLECSQTMGHDKMYWYQQDPGMELHLIHYSYGVNSTEKGDLSSESTVSRIRTEHFPLTLESARPSHTSQYLCASSAVNTEAFFGQGTRLTVV.

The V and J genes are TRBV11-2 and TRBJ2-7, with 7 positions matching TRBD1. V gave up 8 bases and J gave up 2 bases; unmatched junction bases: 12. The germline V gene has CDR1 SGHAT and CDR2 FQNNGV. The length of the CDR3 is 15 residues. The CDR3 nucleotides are TGTGCCAGCGGCGTACGACAGGGACCGGCCTACGAGCAGTACTTC. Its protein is CASGVRQGPAYEQYF.

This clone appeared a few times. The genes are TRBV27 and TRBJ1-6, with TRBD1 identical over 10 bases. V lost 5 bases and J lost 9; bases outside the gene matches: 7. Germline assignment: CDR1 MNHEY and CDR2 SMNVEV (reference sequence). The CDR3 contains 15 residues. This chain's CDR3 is CASSISGTGVSPLHF. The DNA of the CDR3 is TGTGCCAGCAGTATCTCCGGGACAGGGGTTTCACCCCTCCACTTT.

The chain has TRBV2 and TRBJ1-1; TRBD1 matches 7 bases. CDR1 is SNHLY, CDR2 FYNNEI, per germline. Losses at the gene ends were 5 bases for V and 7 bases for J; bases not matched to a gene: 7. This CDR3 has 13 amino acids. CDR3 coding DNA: TGTGCCAGCAGTACAGGGGAATGGGTTGAAGCTTTCTTT. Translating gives CASSTGEWVEAFF.

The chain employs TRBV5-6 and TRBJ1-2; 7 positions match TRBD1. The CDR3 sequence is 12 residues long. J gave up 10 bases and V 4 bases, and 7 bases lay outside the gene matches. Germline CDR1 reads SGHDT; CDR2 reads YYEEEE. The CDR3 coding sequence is TGTGCCAGCAGCCTAGGGACAGTATCCTACACCTTC. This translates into CASSLGTVSYTF.

CDR3 in amino acids: CASSSTVSYEQYF. The CDR3 region has the DNA TGTGCCAGCAGCTCGACAGTTTCCTACGAGCAGTACTTC. The rearrangement links TRBV7-2 to TRBJ2-7, with D tentatively TRBD1 (5 bases). Germline V lookup: CDR1 SGHTA, CDR2 FQGNSA. CDR3 length: 13 residues. Trimming left V 4 bases short and J 1 base short, with 8 bases between.

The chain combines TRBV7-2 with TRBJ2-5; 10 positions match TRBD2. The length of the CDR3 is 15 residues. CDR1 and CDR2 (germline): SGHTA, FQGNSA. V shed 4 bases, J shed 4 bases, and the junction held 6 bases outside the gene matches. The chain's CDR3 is CASSSTLAGTETQYF. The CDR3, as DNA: TGTGCCAGCAGCTCAACACTAGCGGGAACAGAGACCCAGTACTTC. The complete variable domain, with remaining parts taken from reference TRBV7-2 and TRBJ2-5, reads GAGVSQSPSNKVTEKGKDVELRCDPISGHTALYWYRQSLGQGLEFLIYFQGNSAPDKSGLPSDRFSAERTGGSVSTLTIQRTQQEDSAVYLCASSSTLAGTETQYFGPGTRLLVL.

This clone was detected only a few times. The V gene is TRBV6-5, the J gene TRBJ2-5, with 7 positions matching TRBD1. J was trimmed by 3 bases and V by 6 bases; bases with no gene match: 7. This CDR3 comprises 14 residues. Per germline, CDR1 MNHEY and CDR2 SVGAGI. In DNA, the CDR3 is TGTGCCAGCAGCCTCGGGACAGCTAAAGAGACCCAGTACTTC. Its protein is CASSLGTAKETQYF.

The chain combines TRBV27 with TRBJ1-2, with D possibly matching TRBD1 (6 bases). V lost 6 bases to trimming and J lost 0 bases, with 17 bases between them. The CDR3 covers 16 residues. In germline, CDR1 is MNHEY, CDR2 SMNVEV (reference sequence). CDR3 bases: TGTGCCAGCAGACCCGGGGACATAGTCCCTAACTATGGCTACACCTTC. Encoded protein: CASRPGDIVPNYGYTF.

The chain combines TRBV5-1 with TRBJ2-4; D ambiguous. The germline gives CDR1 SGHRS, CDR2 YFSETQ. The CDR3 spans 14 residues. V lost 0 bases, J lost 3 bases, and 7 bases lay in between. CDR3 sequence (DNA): TGCGCCAGCAGCTTGGATCGCGGCAAAAACATTCAGTACTTC. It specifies CASSLDRGKNIQYF.

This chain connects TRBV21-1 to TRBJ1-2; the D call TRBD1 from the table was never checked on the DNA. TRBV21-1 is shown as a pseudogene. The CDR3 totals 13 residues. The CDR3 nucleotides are TGTGCCAGATTGGACAGGACGAACTATGGCTACACCTTC. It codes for CARLDRTNYGYTF.

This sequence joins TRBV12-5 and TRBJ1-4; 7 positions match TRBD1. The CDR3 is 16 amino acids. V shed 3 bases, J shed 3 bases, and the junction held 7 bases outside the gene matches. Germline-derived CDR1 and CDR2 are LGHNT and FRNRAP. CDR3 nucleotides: TGTGCTAGTGGTTTTTCTAGACAGGGCCCTAATGAAAAACTGTTTTTT. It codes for CASGFSRQGPNEKLFF. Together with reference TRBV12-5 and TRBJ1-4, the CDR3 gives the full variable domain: DARVTQTPRHKVTEMGQEVTMRCQPILGHNTVFWYRQTMMQGLELLAYFRNRAPLDDSGMPKDRFSAEMPDATLATLKIQPSEPRDSAVYFCASGFSRQGPNEKLFFGSGTQLSVL.

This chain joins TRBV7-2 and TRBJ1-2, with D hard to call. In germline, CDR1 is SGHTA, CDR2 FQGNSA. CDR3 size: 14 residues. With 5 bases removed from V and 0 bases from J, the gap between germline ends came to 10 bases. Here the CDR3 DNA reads TGTGCCAGCAGCCGCGACATAGCTAACTATGGCTACACCTTC. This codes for CASSRDIANYGYTF.

CDR3 sequence (DNA): TGTGCCAGCAGGAGACAGGGGACGGGGGAGACCCAGTACTTC. This sequence encodes CASRRQGTGETQYF. This sequence joins TRBV27 and TRBJ2-5; 8 nucleotides align to TRBD1. V shed 6 bases and J 5 bases; nucleotides not matched to a gene: 8. This CDR3 has 14 amino acids. Germline loops: CDR1 MNHEY, CDR2 SMNVEV (reference sequence).